A selection of T cell receptor beta chains follows, all from one sample in a study of T cell repertoires in cytomegalovirus infection. Using its own MiXCR run on the reads, TCRdb lists one record per CDR3 protein. This sample has some 900,000 distinct CDR3 sequences; around a third occur once, and the top ten carry under 15%. Their cognate antigens are unknown. The sample was cultured CD8+ T cells from PBMCs, taken from culture after CMV antigen stimulation. The source of these receptors is a human donor in good health (CMV status not recorded). Some clones in this sample may be carry-over from other donors' samples. The CDR3 runs from the conserved cysteine through the conserved F or W. D genes are given only for firm matches. The size of a clone is reported for some rows only, either as once, few or many, or as a class for expanded clones.

d_gene: TRBD1
abundance: few
len: 18
v_gene: TRBV6-2/TRBV6-3
j_gene: TRBJ2-6
CDR3nt: TGTGCCAGCAGTTGGACAGGGGCCTCACTTGGAGGGGCCAACGTCCTGACTTTC
CDR3aa: CASSWTGASLGGANVLTF

d_gene: TRBD1
abundance: .
len: 15
v_gene: TRBV5-8
j_gene: TRBJ1-6
CDR3nt: TGTGCCAGCAGCAATGGACAGGTCTATAATTCACCCCACCACTTT
CDR3aa: CASSNGQVYNSPHHF

d_gene: .
abundance: few
len: 16
v_gene: TRBV11-3
j_gene: TRBJ2-2
CDR3nt: TGTGCCAGCAGTCGACCGGGGGCCCCGAACACCGGGGAGCTGTTTTTT
CDR3aa: CASSRPGAPNTGELFF

d_gene: .
abundance: .
len: 11
v_gene: TRBV6-2/TRBV6-3
j_gene: TRBJ1-2
CDR3nt: TGTGCCAGCAGTTACGTACAAGGCTACACCTTC
CDR3aa: CASSYVQGYTF

d_gene: TRBD1
abundance: .
len: 15
v_gene: TRBV20-1
j_gene: TRBJ1-2
CDR3nt: TGCAGTGCTAGAGATGGGGACAGGGCAGGAGGTGGCTACACCTTC
CDR3aa: CSARDGDRAGGGYTF

d_gene: .
abundance: .
len: 13
v_gene: TRBV4-1
j_gene: TRBJ2-1
CDR3nt: TGCGCCAACAGCCATATAGGGGACAATGAGCAGTTCTTC
CDR3aa: CANSHIGDNEQFF

d_gene: .
abundance: .
len: 19
v_gene: TRBV11-2
j_gene: TRBJ1-1
CDR3nt: TGTGCCAGCAGCTTAGGTTGGGACACCCACCAGGGTCCCAGCACTGAAGCTTTCTTT
CDR3aa: CASSLGWDTHQGPSTEAFF

d_gene: .
abundance: few
len: 15
v_gene: TRBV4-1
j_gene: TRBJ1-1
CDR3nt: TGCGCCAGCAGCCAAGCCCTTGGGGTACTCACTGAAGCTTTCTTT
CDR3aa: CASSQALGVLTEAFF

d_gene: .
abundance: few
len: 15
v_gene: TRBV2
j_gene: TRBJ1-5
CDR3nt: TGTGCCAGCAGATCGGACAGCTATAGCAATCAGCCCCAGCATTTT
CDR3aa: CASRSDSYSNQPQHF

d_gene: .
abundance: .
len: 12
v_gene: TRBV27
j_gene: TRBJ2-5
CDR3nt: TGTGCCAGCGTGGACGTGACGGAGACCCAGTACTTC
CDR3aa: CASVDVTETQYF

d_gene: TRBD2
abundance: .
len: 20
v_gene: TRBV3-1
j_gene: TRBJ2-7
CDR3nt: TGTGCCAGCAGCCAAGCCCGACTAGCGGGGGGTACTCAAAGCTCCTACGAACAGTACTTC
CDR3aa: CASSQARLAGGTQSSYEQYF

d_gene: .
abundance: many
len: 17
v_gene: TRBV6-1
j_gene: TRBJ2-6
CDR3nt: TGTGCCAGCAGTGAAGATGGACTCCTGTCTGGGGCCAACGTCCTGACTTTC
CDR3aa: CASSEDGLLSGANVLTF

d_gene: TRBD2
abundance: .
len: 15
v_gene: TRBV5-4
j_gene: TRBJ2-1
CDR3nt: TGTGCCAGCAGCTTCTTCCTAGCGGGGGACAATGAGCAGTTCTTC
CDR3aa: CASSFFLAGDNEQFF

d_gene: TRBD1
abundance: few
len: 12
v_gene: TRBV27
j_gene: TRBJ1-1
CDR3nt: TGTGCCAGCACAGGGGACAGGGACGAAGCTTTCTTT
CDR3aa: CASTGDRDEAFF

d_gene: .
abundance: .
len: 17
v_gene: TRBV6-2/TRBV6-3
j_gene: TRBJ1-4
CDR3nt: TGTGCCAGCAGTCTTGGACCGGGTACTGCAACTAATGAAAAACTGTTTTTT
CDR3aa: CASSLGPGTATNEKLFF

d_gene: .
abundance: .
len: 13
v_gene: TRBV28
j_gene: TRBJ1-4
CDR3nt: TGTGCCAGCAGTTGGGACTTCAGTGAAAAACTGTTTTTT
CDR3aa: CASSWDFSEKLFF

d_gene: TRBD2
abundance: .
len: 14
v_gene: TRBV7-3
j_gene: TRBJ2-1
CDR3nt: TGTGCCAGCAGCCAAAGGCGGGGGGTCAATGAGCAGTTCTTC
CDR3aa: CASSQRRGVNEQFF

d_gene: .
abundance: .
len: 16
v_gene: TRBV6-2/TRBV6-3
j_gene: TRBJ1-2
CDR3nt: TGTGCCAGCACCTCAACGGCAGGGGCAGATGGTTATGGCTACACCTTC
CDR3aa: CASTSTAGADGYGYTF

d_gene: TRBD1
abundance: once
len: 17
v_gene: TRBV27
j_gene: TRBJ1-2
CDR3nt: TGTGCCAGCAGTTTCGGGACAGGGAGTACCCTAAACTATGGCTACACCTTC
CDR3aa: CASSFGTGSTLNYGYTF

d_gene: TRBD2
abundance: .
len: 16
v_gene: TRBV7-3
j_gene: TRBJ2-5
CDR3nt: TGTGCCAGCAGCCCAACTAGCGGGGGGAGCCAGGAGACCCAGTACTTC
CDR3aa: CASSPTSGGSQETQYF

d_gene: .
abundance: .
len: 15
v_gene: TRBV20-1
j_gene: TRBJ2-4
CDR3nt: TGCAGTGCTAGAGGCCGCCAGCGGCCGTCGGACATTCAGTACTTC
CDR3aa: CSARGRQRPSDIQYF

d_gene: .
abundance: .
len: 14
v_gene: TRBV27
j_gene: TRBJ1-2
CDR3nt: TGTGCCAGCAGTTCCTCAGGGGCGAACTATGGCTACACCTTC
CDR3aa: CASSSSGANYGYTF

d_gene: TRBD1
abundance: .
len: 14
v_gene: TRBV7-2
j_gene: TRBJ2-7
CDR3nt: TGTGCCAGCAGCTCCCCGGGACAGCCAGTTGAGCAGTACTTC
CDR3aa: CASSSPGQPVEQYF

d_gene: .
abundance: .
len: 13
v_gene: TRBV9
j_gene: TRBJ2-1
CDR3nt: TGTGCCAGCAGCGCACTAAACCCCGGTGAGCAGTTCTTC
CDR3aa: CASSALNPGEQFF

d_gene: TRBD1
abundance: many
len: 16
v_gene: TRBV27
j_gene: TRBJ2-2
CDR3nt: TGTGCCAGCAGTTTGGGACAGGGTGGTAATGGCGGGGAGCTGTTTTTT
CDR3aa: CASSLGQGGNGGELFF

d_gene: .
abundance: .
len: 12
v_gene: TRBV27
j_gene: TRBJ2-7
CDR3nt: TGTGCCAGCTTATCAGGTCGGGACGAGCAGTACTTC
CDR3aa: CASLSGRDEQYF

d_gene: TRBD1
abundance: .
len: 15
v_gene: TRBV5-1
j_gene: TRBJ1-5
CDR3nt: TGCGCCAGCAGACCGACAGGGTTGAGCAATCAGCCCCAGCATTTT
CDR3aa: CASRPTGLSNQPQHF

d_gene: TRBD2
abundance: .
len: 14
v_gene: TRBV6-1
j_gene: TRBJ2-2
CDR3nt: TGTGCCAGCACCCTAGCGGGGGGGGCCGGGGAGCTGTTTTTT
CDR3aa: CASTLAGGAGELFF

d_gene: TRBD1
abundance: .
len: 19
v_gene: TRBV12-5
j_gene: TRBJ2-5
CDR3nt: TGTACTAGTGGTTTGGGGCCGGGGGTGGACAGGGCGAAGCAAGAGACCCAGTACTTC
CDR3aa: CTSGLGPGVDRAKQETQYF

d_gene: TRBD1
abundance: many
len: 11
v_gene: TRBV27
j_gene: TRBJ1-1
CDR3nt: TGTGCCAGCAGAAGGGGGCCGGAAGCTTTCTTT
CDR3aa: CASRRGPEAFF

d_gene: TRBD1
abundance: .
len: 16
v_gene: TRBV6-6
j_gene: TRBJ2-1
CDR3nt: TGTGCCAGCAGTTATGGTTTGGGACAGGGGTACAATGAGCAGTTCTTC
CDR3aa: CASSYGLGQGYNEQFF

d_gene: .
abundance: many
len: 13
v_gene: TRBV7-6
j_gene: TRBJ1-1
CDR3nt: TGTGCCAGCAGCTTAGCGATTGGCACTGAAGCTTTCTTT
CDR3aa: CASSLAIGTEAFF

d_gene: .
abundance: .
len: 14
v_gene: TRBV7-6
j_gene: TRBJ1-1
CDR3nt: TGTGCCAGCAGCGGGAACGGACAGAACACTGAAGCTTTCTTT
CDR3aa: CASSGNGQNTEAFF

d_gene: TRBD1
abundance: few
len: 15
v_gene: TRBV10-3
j_gene: TRBJ1-1
CDR3nt: TGTGCCATCAGGGACTGGACAGGGGAGAACACTGAAGCTTTCTTT
CDR3aa: CAIRDWTGENTEAFF

d_gene: .
abundance: few
len: 14
v_gene: TRBV27
j_gene: TRBJ2-2
CDR3nt: TGTGCCAGCGCCCCCGCCCCGGGCACCGGGGAGCTGTTTTTT
CDR3aa: CASAPAPGTGELFF

d_gene: .
abundance: .
len: 15
v_gene: TRBV29-1
j_gene: TRBJ1-1
CDR3nt: TGCAGCGTTGAAGGAAGGGGGGCTAAGAACACTGAAGCTTTCTTT
CDR3aa: CSVEGRGAKNTEAFF

d_gene: .
abundance: .
len: 13
v_gene: TRBV6-2/TRBV6-3
j_gene: TRBJ1-2
CDR3nt: TGTGCCAGCAGTTTTCAGGTTTCCTATGGCTACACCTTC
CDR3aa: CASSFQVSYGYTF

d_gene: TRBD1
abundance: few
len: 15
v_gene: TRBV2
j_gene: TRBJ2-4
CDR3nt: TGTGCCAGCAGTCCTCCGACAGGGGAACTAAACATTCAGTACTTC
CDR3aa: CASSPPTGELNIQYF

d_gene: TRBD1
abundance: few
len: 17
v_gene: TRBV6-1
j_gene: TRBJ1-1
CDR3nt: TGTGCCAGCAGGGAACTTCCCCCGGGACAGGGAAACACTGAAGCTTTCTTT
CDR3aa: CASRELPPGQGNTEAFF

d_gene: .
abundance: once
len: 17
v_gene: TRBV7-6
j_gene: TRBJ2-1
CDR3nt: TGTGCCAGCAGCTTACGGTGGACGTCGTCCTTTGCCAATGAGCAGTTCTTC
CDR3aa: CASSLRWTSSFANEQFF

d_gene: .
abundance: .
len: 16
v_gene: TRBV28
j_gene: TRBJ2-7
CDR3nt: TGTGCCAGCAGTGCGAACCTCCCGGGACTTTCCTACGAGCAGTACTTC
CDR3aa: CASSANLPGLSYEQYF

d_gene: .
abundance: .
len: 15
v_gene: TRBV7-6
j_gene: TRBJ2-2
CDR3nt: TGTGCCAGCAGCTCCTCAAGAGAGAACACCGGGGAGCTGTTTTTT
CDR3aa: CASSSSRENTGELFF

d_gene: TRBD1
abundance: few
len: 18
v_gene: TRBV5-4
j_gene: TRBJ2-3
CDR3nt: TGTGCCAGCAGCTCTCCTCGGGGACAGGGGGCAGCAACAGATACGCAGTATTTT
CDR3aa: CASSSPRGQGAATDTQYF

d_gene: .
abundance: .
len: 13
v_gene: TRBV24-1
j_gene: TRBJ2-5
CDR3nt: TGTGCCACCAGTGATTTTAACCAAGAGACCCAGTACTTC
CDR3aa: CATSDFNQETQYF

d_gene: .
abundance: few
len: 14
v_gene: TRBV19
j_gene: TRBJ1-1
CDR3nt: TGTGCCAGTAGTATCTGGGATCTTAACACTGAAGCTTTCTTT
CDR3aa: CASSIWDLNTEAFF

d_gene: TRBD2
abundance: .
len: 18
v_gene: TRBV5-1
j_gene: TRBJ2-3
CDR3nt: TGCGCCAGCAGCTACCATCCAAGGACTAGCGGGGGGGCGGATACGCAGTATTTT
CDR3aa: CASSYHPRTSGGADTQYF

d_gene: .
abundance: .
len: 14
v_gene: TRBV19
j_gene: TRBJ1-2
CDR3nt: TGTGCCAGTAGCCACGGACCGCCCTTGAACGGCTACACCTTC
CDR3aa: CASSHGPPLNGYTF

d_gene: TRBD2
abundance: .
len: 16
v_gene: TRBV4-3
j_gene: TRBJ2-3
CDR3nt: TGCGCCAGCAGCCGCTCTTCCTGGGACTACACAGATACGCAGTATTTT
CDR3aa: CASSRSSWDYTDTQYF

d_gene: TRBD1
abundance: .
len: 16
v_gene: TRBV27
j_gene: TRBJ2-7
CDR3nt: TGTGCCAGCAAACCTTTACTGGGACAGGGCCCCTACGAGCAGTACTTC
CDR3aa: CASKPLLGQGPYEQYF

d_gene: .
abundance: few
len: 14
v_gene: TRBV15
j_gene: TRBJ1-4
CDR3nt: TGTGCCACCAGCAGAGATTCGTCATATGAAAAACTGTTTTTT
CDR3aa: CATSRDSSYEKLFF

d_gene: .
abundance: .
len: 18
v_gene: TRBV28
j_gene: TRBJ2-2
CDR3nt: TGTGCCAGCAGGAGCAGGTTTAACAAAATCCTCAACACCGGGGAGCTGTTTTTT
CDR3aa: CASRSRFNKILNTGELFF

d_gene: TRBD1
abundance: few
len: 18
v_gene: TRBV7-9
j_gene: TRBJ1-1
CDR3nt: TGTGCCAGCAGCTTAGGGACCGGGACAGGGAATATGAACACTGAAGCTTTCTTT
CDR3aa: CASSLGTGTGNMNTEAFF

d_gene: .
abundance: .
len: 16
v_gene: TRBV7-8
j_gene: TRBJ1-1
CDR3nt: TGTGCCAGCAGCTTAGCGGGACCGCCCATTACAACTGAAGCTTTCTTT
CDR3aa: CASSLAGPPITTEAFF

d_gene: .
abundance: .
len: 16
v_gene: TRBV7-3
j_gene: TRBJ2-1
CDR3nt: TGTGCCAGCAGCTACGACAGGGGACTAGCTTACAATGAGCAGTTCTTC
CDR3aa: CASSYDRGLAYNEQFF

d_gene: .
abundance: few
len: 15
v_gene: TRBV7-9
j_gene: TRBJ2-1
CDR3nt: TGTGCCAGCACCTTGTGGGGGGCTTCCTACAATGAGCAGTTCTTC
CDR3aa: CASTLWGASYNEQFF

d_gene: .
abundance: many
len: 15
v_gene: TRBV7-6
j_gene: TRBJ2-3
CDR3nt: TGTGCCAGCAGCTTAGCTAGACAGGGCACAGATACGCAGTATTTT
CDR3aa: CASSLARQGTDTQYF

d_gene: .
abundance: many
len: 14
v_gene: TRBV28
j_gene: TRBJ2-5
CDR3nt: TGTGCCAGCAGTTTGGACTCGCCAAGGGAGACCCAGTACTTC
CDR3aa: CASSLDSPRETQYF